This paragraph covers one T cell receptor (beta chain) sequence. Libraries were prepared by immunoSEQ multiplex PCR; TCRdb keeps only in-frame clonotypes and omits some of them. The sample consists of 41,000 or so clones, roughly 90% of them appearing once. The data were taken from a study of T cell changes during pregnancy in multiple sclerosis. This CDR3 is 14 amino acids long. Germline CDR1 SQVTM, CDR2 ANQGSEA. Between the trimmed V and J ends, which lost 0 bases and 4 bases, there was a span of 12 bases. This TCR derives from a female donor with multiple sclerosis, enrolled in a pregnancy study. This chain uses TRBV29-1 with TRBJ2-5, with D possibly matching TRBD1 (6 bases). The material sequenced was CD8+ T cells from peripheral blood mononuclear cells, taken in the third trimester of pregnancy. The CDR3 loop reads CSVEESGVAETQYF. CDR3 coding DNA: TGCAGCGTTGAAGAGTCAGGGGTTGCAGAGACCCAGTACTTC.